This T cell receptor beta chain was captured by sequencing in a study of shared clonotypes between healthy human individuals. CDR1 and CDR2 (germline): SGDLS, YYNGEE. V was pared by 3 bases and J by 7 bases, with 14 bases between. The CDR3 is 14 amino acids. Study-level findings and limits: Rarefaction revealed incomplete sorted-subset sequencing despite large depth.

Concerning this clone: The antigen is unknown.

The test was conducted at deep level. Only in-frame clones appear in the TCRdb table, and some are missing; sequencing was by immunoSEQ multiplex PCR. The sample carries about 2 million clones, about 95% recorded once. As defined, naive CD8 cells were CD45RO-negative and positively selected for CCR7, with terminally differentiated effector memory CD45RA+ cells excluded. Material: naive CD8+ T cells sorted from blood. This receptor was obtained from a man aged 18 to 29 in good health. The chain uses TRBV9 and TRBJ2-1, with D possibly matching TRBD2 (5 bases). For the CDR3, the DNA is TGTGCCAGCAGCGATCCCCGGACTGGGAATGAGCAGTTCTTC. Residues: CASSDPRTGNEQFF. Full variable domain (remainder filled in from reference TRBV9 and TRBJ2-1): DSGVTQTPKHLITATGQRVTLRCSPRSGDLSVYWYQQSLDQGLQFLIQYYNGEERAKGNILERFSAQQFPDLHSELNLSSLELGDSALYFCASSDPRTGNEQFFGPGTRLTVL.